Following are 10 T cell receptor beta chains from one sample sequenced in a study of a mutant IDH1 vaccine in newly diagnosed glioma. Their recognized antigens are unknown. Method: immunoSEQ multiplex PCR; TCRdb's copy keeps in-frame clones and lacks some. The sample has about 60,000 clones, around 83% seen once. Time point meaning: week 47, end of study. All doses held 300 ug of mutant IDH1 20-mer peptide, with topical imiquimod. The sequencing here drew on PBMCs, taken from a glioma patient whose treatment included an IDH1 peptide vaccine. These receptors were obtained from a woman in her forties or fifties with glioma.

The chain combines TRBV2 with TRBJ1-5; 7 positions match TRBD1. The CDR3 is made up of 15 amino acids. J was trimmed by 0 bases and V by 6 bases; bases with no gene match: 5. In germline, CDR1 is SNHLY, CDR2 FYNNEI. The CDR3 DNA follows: TGTGCCAGCAGCCCGACAGGGAATAGCAATCAGCCCCAGCATTTT. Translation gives CASSPTGNSNQPQHF.

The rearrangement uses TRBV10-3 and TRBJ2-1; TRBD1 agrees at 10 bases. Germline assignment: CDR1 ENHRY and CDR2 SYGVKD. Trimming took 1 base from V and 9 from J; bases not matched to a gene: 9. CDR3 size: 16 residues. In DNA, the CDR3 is TGTGCCATCAGTGAGTTTGGGACAGGGGAGTTCGGTGAGCAGTTCTTC. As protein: CAISEFGTGEFGEQFF.

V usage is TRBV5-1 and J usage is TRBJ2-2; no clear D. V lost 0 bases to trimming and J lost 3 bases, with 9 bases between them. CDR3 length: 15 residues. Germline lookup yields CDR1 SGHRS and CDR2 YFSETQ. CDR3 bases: TGCGCCAGCAGCTTGGGAGTGAAGGACACCGGGGAGCTGTTTTTT. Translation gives CASSLGVKDTGELFF.

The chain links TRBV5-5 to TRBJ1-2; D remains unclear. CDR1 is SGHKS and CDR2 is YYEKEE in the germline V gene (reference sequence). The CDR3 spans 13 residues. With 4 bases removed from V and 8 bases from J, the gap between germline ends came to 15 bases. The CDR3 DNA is TGTGCCAGCAGCCTGGTAGTGGCTTCCGGCTACACCTTC. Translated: CASSLVVASGYTF.

DNA of the CDR3: TGTGCCAGCAGCCCCCACCACGGACAGGGCTACGAGCAGTACTTC. This gives the protein CASSPHHGQGYEQYF. The chain is built from TRBV9 and TRBJ2-7, with TRBD1 identical over 8 bases. Germline CDR1 is SGDLS and CDR2 is YYNGEE. The V gene end was trimmed by 4 bases and the J gene end by 3 bases; junction bases not matched to a gene: 9. This CDR3 region has 15 residues.

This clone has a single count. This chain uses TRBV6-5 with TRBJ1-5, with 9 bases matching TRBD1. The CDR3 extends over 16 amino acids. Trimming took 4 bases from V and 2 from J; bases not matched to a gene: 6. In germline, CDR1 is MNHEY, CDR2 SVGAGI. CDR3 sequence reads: CASSSGTGFGNQPQHF. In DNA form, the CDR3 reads TGTGCCAGCAGTTCCGGGACAGGGTTTGGCAATCAGCCCCAGCATTTT.

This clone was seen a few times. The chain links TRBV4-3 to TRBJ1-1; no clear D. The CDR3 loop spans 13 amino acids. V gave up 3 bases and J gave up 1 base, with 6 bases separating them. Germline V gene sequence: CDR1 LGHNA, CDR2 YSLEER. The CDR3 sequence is CASSHDPNTEAFF. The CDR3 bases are TGCGCCAGCAGCCACGACCCGAACACTGAAGCTTTCTTT.

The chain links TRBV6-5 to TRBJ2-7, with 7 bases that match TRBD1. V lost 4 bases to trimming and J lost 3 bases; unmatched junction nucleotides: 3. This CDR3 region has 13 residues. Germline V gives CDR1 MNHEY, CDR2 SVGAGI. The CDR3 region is CASSLTGNYEQYF. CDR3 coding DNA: TGTGCCAGCAGTTTGACAGGGAACTACGAGCAGTACTTC.

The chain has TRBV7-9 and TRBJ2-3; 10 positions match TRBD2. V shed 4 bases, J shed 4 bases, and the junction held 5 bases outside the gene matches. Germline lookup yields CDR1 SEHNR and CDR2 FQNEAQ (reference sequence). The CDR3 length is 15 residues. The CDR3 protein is CASSSAGGVADTQYF. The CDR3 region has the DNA TGTGCCAGCAGCTCAGCGGGGGGGGTGGCAGATACGCAGTATTTT. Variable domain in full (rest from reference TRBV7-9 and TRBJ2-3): DTGVSQNPRHKITKRGQNVTFRCDPISEHNRLYWYRQTLGQGPEFLTYFQNEAQLEKSRLLSDRFSAERPKGSFSTLEIQRTEQGDSAMYLCASSSAGGVADTQYFGPGTRLTVL.

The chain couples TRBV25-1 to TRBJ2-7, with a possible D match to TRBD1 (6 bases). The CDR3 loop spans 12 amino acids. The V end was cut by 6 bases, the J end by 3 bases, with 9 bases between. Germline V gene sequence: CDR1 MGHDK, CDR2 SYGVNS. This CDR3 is CASRTGGYEQYF. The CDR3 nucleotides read TGTGCCAGCAGGACAGGCGGCTACGAGCAGTACTTC.